Below, 17 T cell receptor beta chains from the same sample are listed, as sequenced in a study of read filtering for tumor transcriptome and immune sequencing. Molecular barcoded adaptors covering alpha/delta and beta/gamma chains were used on about 0.4 ug RNA. TCRdb reprocessed the reads with MiXCR, giving one entry per CDR3 protein. The sample holds some 22,000 distinct CDR3 sequences; 20% to 25% are singletons and the top ten take about 17%. The sample comprised a population of CD138-negative cells sorted from bone marrow. The receptor source for this set is a donor at least 40 years old with multiple myeloma.

This clonotype was observed many times. V is TRBV5-5 and J is TRBJ2-3; 10 bases fit TRBD2. Germline V gene lookup returns CDR1 SGHKS and CDR2 YYEKEE (reference sequence). This CDR3 has 15 amino acids. V lost 0 bases to trimming and J lost 3 bases; unmatched junction nucleotides: 1. The CDR3 sequence: CASSLGTSGTDTQYF. For the CDR3, the DNA is TGTGCCAGCAGCTTGGGGACTAGCGGTACAGATACGCAGTATTTT.

This clonotype was seen more than once but under ten times. Here the CDR3 reads CSVDTSGSNDEQFF. The CDR3 DNA reads as TGCAGCGTTGATACTAGCGGGAGTAACGATGAGCAGTTCTTC. This chain connects TRBV29-1 to TRBJ2-1; 11 positions match TRBD2. The ends lost 3 bases at V and 8 bases at J; junction bases unmatched: 6. CDR3 length: 14 amino acids. The V gene's germline CDR1 is SQVTM and CDR2 ANQGSEA.

This clonotype was counted many times. The chain recombines TRBV20-1 with TRBJ2-1; 10 bases fit TRBD2. CDR1 and CDR2 (germline): DFQATT, SNEGSKA (reference sequence). The J segment lost 4 bases and the V segment lost 5 bases, leaving 8 bases of the junction unmatched. CDR3 length: 15 amino acids. The CDR3 region has the DNA TGCAGTGCTTTCCACATAGCGGGAGGATACAATGAGCAGTTCTTC. Its translation: CSAFHIAGGYNEQFF.

This clonotype was found many times. This chain connects TRBV20-1 to TRBJ2-1, with TRBD2 identical over 10 bases. The CDR3 runs to 16 residues. The V segment lost 4 bases and the J segment 2 bases; nucleotides outside the gene matches: 8. Per the germline V gene, CDR1 is DFQATT and CDR2 is SNEGSKA (reference sequence). The CDR3 here is CSAKISGRRAYNEQFF. The CDR3 region has the DNA TGCAGTGCTAAGATTAGCGGGAGGCGGGCCTACAATGAGCAGTTCTTC.

About this clonotype itself: This clone may be a read error of a much larger clone one base away. This rearrangement joins TRBV28 to TRBJ1-1; 11 nucleotides line up with TRBD1. Germline V gene sequence: CDR1 MDHEN, CDR2 SYDVKM. The CDR3 totals 16 residues. The CDR3 DNA follows: TGTGGCAGCAGTTGCCCCGGACAGGGGGCAGGGACTGAAGCTTTCTTT. This gives the protein CGSSCPGQGAGTEAFF.

This clonotype was detected ten times or more. The chain links TRBV28 to TRBJ2-7, with 7 bases that match TRBD2. The V gene end was trimmed by 3 bases and the J gene end by 5 bases; junction bases not matched to a gene: 10. There are 15 residues in the CDR3. The germline gives CDR1 MDHEN, CDR2 SYDVKM. CDR3 sequence: CASSLEREAPHEQYF. The CDR3 DNA sequence: TGTGCCAGCAGTTTGGAACGGGAGGCCCCCCACGAGCAGTACTTC.

Points on this clonotype: At one end the junction does not follow the germline gene, possibly because of a read error. The chain couples TRBV18 to TRBJ1-6, with 7 bases that match TRBD1. CDR1 KGHSH and CDR2 LQKENI come from the germline V gene. CDR3 length: 14 residues. The CDR3 loop reads CSSSDRVRSTEASF. The CDR3 DNA reads as TGTTCCAGCTCAGACAGGGTCAGGTCGACTGAAGCTTCCTTT.

This clonotype has just one count. A much larger clone lies a single base off, so this may be a read error. V and J are TRBV5-1 and TRBJ2-5; D gene unclear. The CDR3 totals 14 residues. The V gene's germline CDR1 is SGHRS and CDR2 YFSETQ. The CDR3 coding sequence is TGCGCCATCAGCTTGGATACCCACCAAGAGACCCAGTACTTC. This sequence encodes CAISLDTHQETQYF.

This clonotype was seen many times. This sequence joins TRBV5-1 and TRBJ2-1; the D is unclear. V lost 1 base and J 5 bases, leaving 10 bases between the germline ends. Germline assignment: CDR1 SGHRS and CDR2 YFSETQ. The CDR3 loop spans 14 amino acids. The CDR3 nucleotides read TGCGCCAGCAGCTTGCGGCGACAAAACAATGAGCAGTTCTTC. Translating it yields CASSLRRQNNEQFF.

This clonotype came up many times. This chain links TRBV10-3 with TRBJ1-1, with 11 bases lining up with TRBD1. CDR1 is ENHRY, CDR2 SYGVKD, per germline. The CDR3 runs 15 residues. V dropped 0 bases and J dropped 6; count of bases not matched to a gene: 3. The CDR3 DNA follows: TGTGCCATCAGTGAGTCGGGACAGGGGGGCGCTGAAGCTTTCTTT. Protein: CAISESGQGGAEAFF.

The table lists this clonotype with many counts. The gene calls are TRBV28 and TRBJ1-1; D gene ambiguous. The CDR3 has 12 amino acids. Germline V lookup: CDR1 MDHEN, CDR2 SYDVKM. V lost 2 bases to trimming and J lost 4 bases, with 5 bases between them. CDR3 residues: CASSLPITEAFF. CDR3 DNA: TGTGCCAGCAGTTTACCAATCACTGAAGCTTTCTTT.

The V call is TRBV5-5, the J call TRBJ2-3, with D hard to call. This CDR3 region has 17 residues. CDR1 is SGHKS and CDR2 is YYEKEE in the germline V gene (reference sequence). The V gene lost 2 bases and the J gene lost 0 bases, with 16 bases spanning the gap. CDR3 nucleotides: TGTGCCAGCAGCTTCCCCTTGGGTAGCTACAGCACAGATACGCAGTATTTT. Its protein is CASSFPLGSYSTDTQYF.

This clonotype was found many times. The chain has TRBV2 and TRBJ2-1; weak D call: TRBD2 (5 bases). Germline V gene data show CDR1 as SNHLY and CDR2 as FYNNEI. V lost 4 bases and J lost 8, with 9 bases in between. This CDR3 comprises 12 residues. CDR3 bases: TGTGCCAGCAGTGCTAGCATCGATGAGCAGTTCTTC. The encoded protein is CASSASIDEQFF.

This clonotype was seen at least ten times. The rearrangement links TRBV5-1 to TRBJ2-1; 12 nucleotides match TRBD2. Unmatched junction bases numbered 8, after V lost 3 bases and J lost 4 bases. Germline CDR1 is SGHRS and CDR2 is YFSETQ. The CDR3 sequence is 17 residues long. Written as DNA, the CDR3 is TGCGCCAGCAGCTCGGGACTAGCGGGTCAGTTTTACAATGAGCAGTTCTTC. Translated: CASSSGLAGQFYNEQFF.

Of note for this clonotype: A much larger clone is a single base away; this may be a read error. The chain combines TRBV18 with TRBJ2-1; a weak D match, TRBD2 (6 bases). The CDR3 contains 13 residues. Germline V gene sequence: CDR1 KGHSH, CDR2 LQKENI. The CDR3 DNA follows: TGTGCCAGGTCACCAGGGACTTACAATGAGCAGTTCTTC. As protein: CARSPGTYNEQFF.

The chain couples TRBV5-1 to TRBJ2-3; TRBD2 matches at 10 bases. The CDR3 extends over 16 amino acids. Germline V gene sequence: CDR1 SGHRS, CDR2 YFSETQ. Germline trimming cut 4 bases from V and 0 bases from J; bases unmatched to any gene: 5. This chain's CDR3 is CASSGASGSSTDTQYF. CDR3 DNA: TGCGCCAGCAGCGGGGCTAGCGGGAGCAGCACAGATACGCAGTATTTT.

This clonotype was observed at least ten times. The genes are TRBV7-8 and TRBJ2-1, with a tentative D call TRBD1 (6 bases). The germline CDR1 and CDR2 sequences are SGHVS and FQNEAQ. The V and J ends lost 2 bases and 0 bases respectively, with 20 bases between them. The CDR3 has 19 residues. The chain's CDR3 is CASSLRGVIRGSSYNEQFF. The DNA for the CDR3 is TGTGCCAGCAGCTTAAGGGGTGTTATCAGGGGTAGCTCCTACAATGAGCAGTTCTTC.